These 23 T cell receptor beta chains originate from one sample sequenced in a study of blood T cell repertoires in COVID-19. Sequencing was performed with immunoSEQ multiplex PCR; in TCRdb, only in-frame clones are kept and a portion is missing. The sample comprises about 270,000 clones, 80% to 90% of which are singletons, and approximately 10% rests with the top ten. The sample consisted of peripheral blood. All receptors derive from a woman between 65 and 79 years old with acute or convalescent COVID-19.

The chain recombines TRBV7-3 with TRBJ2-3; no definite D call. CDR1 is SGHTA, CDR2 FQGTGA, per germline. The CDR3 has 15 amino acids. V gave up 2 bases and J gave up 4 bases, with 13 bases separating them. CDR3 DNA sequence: TGTGCCAGCAGCTTAGGGCCGTCATCTGCAGATACGCAGTATTTT. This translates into CASSLGPSSADTQYF.

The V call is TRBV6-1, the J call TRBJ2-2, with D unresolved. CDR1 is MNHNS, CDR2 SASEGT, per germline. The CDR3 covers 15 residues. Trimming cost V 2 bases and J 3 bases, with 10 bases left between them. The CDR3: CASSELGWDTGELFF. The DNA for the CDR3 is TGTGCCAGCAGTGAATTGGGCTGGGACACCGGGGAGCTGTTTTTT.

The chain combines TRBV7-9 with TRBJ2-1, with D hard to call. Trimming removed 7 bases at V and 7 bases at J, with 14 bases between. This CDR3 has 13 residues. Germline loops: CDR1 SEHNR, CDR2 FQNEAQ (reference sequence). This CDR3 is CASTPPSRNEQFF. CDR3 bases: TGTGCCAGCACCCCCCCCTCGAGGAATGAGCAGTTCTTC. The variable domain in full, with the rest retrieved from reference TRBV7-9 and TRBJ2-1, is DTGVSQNPRHKITKRGQNVTFRCDPISEHNRLYWYRQTLGQGPEFLTYFQNEAQLEKSRLLSDRFSAERPKGSFSTLEIQRTEQGDSAMYLCASTPPSRNEQFFGPGTRLTVL.

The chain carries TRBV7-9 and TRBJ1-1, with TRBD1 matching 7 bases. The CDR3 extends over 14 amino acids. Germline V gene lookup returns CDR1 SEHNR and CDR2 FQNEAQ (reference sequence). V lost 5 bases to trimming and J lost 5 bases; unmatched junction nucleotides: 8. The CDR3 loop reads CASSIGRGRTEAFF. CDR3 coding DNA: TGTGCCAGCAGCATTGGAAGGGGGCGGACTGAAGCTTTCTTT. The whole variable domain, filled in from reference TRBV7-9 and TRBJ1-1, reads DTGVSQNPRHKITKRGQNVTFRCDPISEHNRLYWYRQTLGQGPEFLTYFQNEAQLEKSRLLSDRFSAERPKGSFSTLEIQRTEQGDSAMYLCASSIGRGRTEAFFGQGTRLTVV.

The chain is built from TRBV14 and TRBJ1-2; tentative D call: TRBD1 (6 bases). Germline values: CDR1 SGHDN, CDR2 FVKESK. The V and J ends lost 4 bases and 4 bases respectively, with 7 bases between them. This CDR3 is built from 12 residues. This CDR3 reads CASSRTVYGYTF. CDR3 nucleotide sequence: TGTGCCAGCAGCCGGACAGTCTATGGCTACACCTTC.

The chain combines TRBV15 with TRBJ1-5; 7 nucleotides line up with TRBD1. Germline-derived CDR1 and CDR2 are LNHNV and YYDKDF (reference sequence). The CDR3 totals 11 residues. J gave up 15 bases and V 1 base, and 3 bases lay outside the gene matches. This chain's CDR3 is CATSRARTGHF. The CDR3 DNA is TGTGCCACCAGCAGAGCAAGGACAGGGCATTTT. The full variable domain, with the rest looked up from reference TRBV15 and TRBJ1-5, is DAMVIQNPRYQVTQFGKPVTLSCSQTLNHNVMYWYQQKSSQAPKLLFHYYDKDFNNEADTPDNFQSRRPNTSFCFLDIRSPGLGDTAMYLCATSRARTGHFGDGTRLSIL.

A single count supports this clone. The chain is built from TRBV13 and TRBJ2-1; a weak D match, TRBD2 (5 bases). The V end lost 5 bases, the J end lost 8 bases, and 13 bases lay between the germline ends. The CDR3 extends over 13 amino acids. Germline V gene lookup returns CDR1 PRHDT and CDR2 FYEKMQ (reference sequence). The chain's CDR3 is CASSPQVGDEQFF. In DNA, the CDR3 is TGTGCCAGCAGCCCGCAGGTCGGGGATGAGCAGTTCTTC. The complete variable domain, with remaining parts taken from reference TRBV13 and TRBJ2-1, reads AAGVIQSPRHLIKEKRETATLKCYPIPRHDTVYWYQQGPGQDPQFLISFYEKMQSDKGSIPDRFSAQQFSDYHSELNMSSLELGDSALYFCASSPQVGDEQFFGPGTRLTVL.

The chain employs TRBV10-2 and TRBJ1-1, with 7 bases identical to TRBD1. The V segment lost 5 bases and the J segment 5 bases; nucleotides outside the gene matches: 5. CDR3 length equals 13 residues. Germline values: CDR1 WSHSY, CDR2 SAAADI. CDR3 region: CASSLTGATEAFF. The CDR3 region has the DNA TGCGCCAGCAGTCTTACAGGGGCTACTGAAGCTTTCTTT.

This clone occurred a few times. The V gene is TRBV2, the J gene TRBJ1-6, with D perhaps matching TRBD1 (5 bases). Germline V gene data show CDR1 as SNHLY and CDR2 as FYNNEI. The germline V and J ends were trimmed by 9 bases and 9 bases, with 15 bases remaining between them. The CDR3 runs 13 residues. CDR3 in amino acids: CARQGLESSPLHF. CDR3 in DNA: TGTGCCAGGCAGGGTTTGGAGAGTTCACCCCTCCACTTT.

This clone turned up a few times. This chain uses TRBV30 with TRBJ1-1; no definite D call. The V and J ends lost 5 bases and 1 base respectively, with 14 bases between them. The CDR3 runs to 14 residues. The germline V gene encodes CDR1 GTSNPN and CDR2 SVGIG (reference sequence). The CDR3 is CAWGEPFRNTEAFF. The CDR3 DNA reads TGTGCCTGGGGTGAGCCCTTTCGGAACACTGAAGCTTTCTTT.

The CDR3 here is CAISGGDNEQFF. The CDR3 DNA sequence: TGTGCCATCAGTGGGGGAGACAATGAGCAGTTCTTC. The chain employs TRBV10-3 and TRBJ2-1; tentatively, D is TRBD2 (5 bases). CDR1 is ENHRY and CDR2 is SYGVKD in the germline V gene. This CDR3 is 12 amino acids long. V was pared by 4 bases and J by 5 bases, with 6 bases between.

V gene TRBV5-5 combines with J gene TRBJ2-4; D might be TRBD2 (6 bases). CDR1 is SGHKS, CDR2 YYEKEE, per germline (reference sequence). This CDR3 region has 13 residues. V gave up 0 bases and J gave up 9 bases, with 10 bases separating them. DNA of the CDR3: TGTGCCAGCAGCTTGGGCGGGGCTACCATTCAGTACTTC. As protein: CASSLGGATIQYF.

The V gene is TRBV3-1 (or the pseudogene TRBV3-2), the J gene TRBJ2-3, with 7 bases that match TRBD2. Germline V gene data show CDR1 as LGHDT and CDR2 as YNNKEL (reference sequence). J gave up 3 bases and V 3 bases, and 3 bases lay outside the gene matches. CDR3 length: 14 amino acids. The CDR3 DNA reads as TGTGCCAGCAGCCAGTCCGGGGGGACAGATACGCAGTATTTT. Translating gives CASSQSGGTDTQYF.

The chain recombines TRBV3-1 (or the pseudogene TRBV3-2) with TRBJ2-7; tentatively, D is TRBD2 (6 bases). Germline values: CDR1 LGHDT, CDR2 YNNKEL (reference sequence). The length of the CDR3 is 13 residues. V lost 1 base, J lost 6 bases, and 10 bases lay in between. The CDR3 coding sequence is TGTGCCAGCAGCCAAGTTCGGGGAGGCGAGCAGTACTTC. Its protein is CASSQVRGGEQYF.

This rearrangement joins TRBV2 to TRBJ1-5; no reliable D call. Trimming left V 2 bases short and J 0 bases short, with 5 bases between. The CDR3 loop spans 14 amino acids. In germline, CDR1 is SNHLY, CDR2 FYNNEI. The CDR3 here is CASSERVSNQPQHF. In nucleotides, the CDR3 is TGTGCCAGCAGTGAACGGGTTAGCAATCAGCCCCAGCATTTT.

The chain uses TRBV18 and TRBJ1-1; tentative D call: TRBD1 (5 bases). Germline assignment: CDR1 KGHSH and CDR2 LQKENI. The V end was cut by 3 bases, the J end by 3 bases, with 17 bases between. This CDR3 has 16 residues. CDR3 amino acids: CASSPILKGVYTEAFF. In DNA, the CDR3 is TGTGCCAGCTCACCCATCCTCAAAGGGGTATACACTGAAGCTTTCTTT.

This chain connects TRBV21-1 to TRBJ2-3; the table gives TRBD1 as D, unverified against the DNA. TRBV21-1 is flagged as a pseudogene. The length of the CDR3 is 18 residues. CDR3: CASSRRLTGSAFTDTQYF. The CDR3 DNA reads TGTGCCAGCAGCAGAAGACTTACAGGGTCGGCCTTCACAGATACGCAGTATTTT.

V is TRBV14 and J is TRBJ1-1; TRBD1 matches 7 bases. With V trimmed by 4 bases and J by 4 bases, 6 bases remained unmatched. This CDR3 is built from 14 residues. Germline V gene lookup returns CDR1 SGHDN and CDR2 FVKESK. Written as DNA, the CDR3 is TGTGCCAGCAGCCGGACGAGGGGGCCCACTGAAGCTTTCTTT. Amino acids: CASSRTRGPTEAFF. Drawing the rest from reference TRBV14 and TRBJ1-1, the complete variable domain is EAGVTQFPSHSVIEKGQTVTLRCDPISGHDNLYWYRRVMGKEIKFLLHFVKESKQDESGMPNNRFLAERTGGTYSTLKVQPAELEDSGVYFCASSRTRGPTEAFFGQGTRLTVV.

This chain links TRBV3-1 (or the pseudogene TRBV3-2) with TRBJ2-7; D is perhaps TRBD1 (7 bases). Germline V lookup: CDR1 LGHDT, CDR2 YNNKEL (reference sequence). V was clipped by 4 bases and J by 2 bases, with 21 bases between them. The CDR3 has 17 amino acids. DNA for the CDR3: TGTGCCAGCAGCCCCAGCGGGCCCGGGACAGCCACCTACGAGCAGTACTTC. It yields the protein CASSPSGPGTATYEQYF.

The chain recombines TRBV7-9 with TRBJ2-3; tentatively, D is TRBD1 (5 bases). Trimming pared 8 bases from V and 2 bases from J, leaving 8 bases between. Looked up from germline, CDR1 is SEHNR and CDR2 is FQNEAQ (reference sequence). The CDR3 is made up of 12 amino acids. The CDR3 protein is CASGALTDTQYF. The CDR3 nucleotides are TGTGCCAGCGGGGCACTCACAGATACGCAGTATTTT.

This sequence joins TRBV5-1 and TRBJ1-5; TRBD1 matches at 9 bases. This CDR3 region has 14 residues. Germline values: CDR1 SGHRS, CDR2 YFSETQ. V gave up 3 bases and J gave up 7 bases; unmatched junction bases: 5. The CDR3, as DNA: TGCGCCAGCAGCTCGGGACAGGGCGGGCAGCCCCAGCATTTT. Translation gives CASSSGQGGQPQHF.

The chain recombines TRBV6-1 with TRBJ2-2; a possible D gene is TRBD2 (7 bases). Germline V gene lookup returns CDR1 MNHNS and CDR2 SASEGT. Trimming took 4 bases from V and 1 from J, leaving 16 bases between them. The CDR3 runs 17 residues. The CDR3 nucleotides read TGTGCCAGCAGTGGAAGGTGGGGGGGCGAGAACACCGGGGAGCTGTTTTTT. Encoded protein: CASSGRWGGENTGELFF.

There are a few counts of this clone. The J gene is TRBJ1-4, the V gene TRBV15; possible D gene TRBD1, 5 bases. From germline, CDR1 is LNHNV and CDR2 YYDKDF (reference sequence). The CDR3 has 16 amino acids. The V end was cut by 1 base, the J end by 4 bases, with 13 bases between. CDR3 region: CATSRGPTAGNEKLFF. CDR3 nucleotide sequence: TGTGCCACCAGCAGAGGCCCGACAGCCGGTAATGAAAAACTGTTTTTT.